This T cell receptor (beta chain) was observed in a study of T cells in localized non-small cell lung cancer. Study results and limitations: Uninvolved adjacent lung showed the highest T cell clonality, exceeding tumor. Adjacent lung tissue had a median roughly 62 of the top 100 clones found in the tumor. A higher density of T cells in blood coincided with extended overall survival.

Worth noting for this clone: Its antigen is unknown.

Measured with immunoSEQ multiplex PCR; TCRdb has only the in-frame clones, and not every one. The sample has 75,000 to 80,000 clones, around 84% seen once. The CDR3 covers 17 residues. V was pared by 4 bases and J by 2 bases, with 12 bases of the junction left unmatched. In germline, CDR1 is SGHTA, CDR2 FQGNSA. This TCR was recovered from a female donor older than 55 with stage I lung adenocarcinoma. The V call is TRBV7-2, the J call TRBJ2-7; the match to TRBD1 covers 9 bases. The specimen comprised peripheral blood, sampled before any cancer treatment. The CDR3: CASSYLLGTGKPYEQYF. DNA of the CDR3: TGTGCCAGCAGCTACCTCCTAGGGACAGGGAAACCCTACGAGCAGTACTTC.